The entry below gives a single T cell receptor (beta chain) sequence along with its context. What it recognizes is unknown. The germline V gene encodes CDR1 KGHDR and CDR2 SFDVKD. The CDR3 is 15 amino acids. The V and J ends lost 5 bases and 2 bases, in that order; junction bases with no gene match: 6. This sample was included in a study of T cell responses to AZD1222 COVID-19 vaccine. The protocol was immunoSEQ multiplex PCR, while the TCRdb copy is restricted to in-frame clones and leaves out a portion. The repertoire holds some 140,000 clones, about 92% seen once, with approximately 3.4% in the top ten. Overall study results and limits: Donors in the cohort were predominantly white British and more often female, and clonal diversity was possibly underestimated. Repertoires were collected only later (after the peak T cell response had occurred). At baseline, seropositivity was found in only a handful of AZD1222 recipients.

The sample consisted of peripheral blood, taken on day 0 of AZD1222 vaccination. The chain is built from TRBV24-1 and TRBJ2-3; 7 nucleotides agree with TRBD2. This sequence originates from an adult in good health. The CDR3 loop reads CATSGAGDFTDTQYF. CDR3 nucleotides: TGTGCCACCAGTGGGGCGGGAGACTTCACAGATACGCAGTATTTT.